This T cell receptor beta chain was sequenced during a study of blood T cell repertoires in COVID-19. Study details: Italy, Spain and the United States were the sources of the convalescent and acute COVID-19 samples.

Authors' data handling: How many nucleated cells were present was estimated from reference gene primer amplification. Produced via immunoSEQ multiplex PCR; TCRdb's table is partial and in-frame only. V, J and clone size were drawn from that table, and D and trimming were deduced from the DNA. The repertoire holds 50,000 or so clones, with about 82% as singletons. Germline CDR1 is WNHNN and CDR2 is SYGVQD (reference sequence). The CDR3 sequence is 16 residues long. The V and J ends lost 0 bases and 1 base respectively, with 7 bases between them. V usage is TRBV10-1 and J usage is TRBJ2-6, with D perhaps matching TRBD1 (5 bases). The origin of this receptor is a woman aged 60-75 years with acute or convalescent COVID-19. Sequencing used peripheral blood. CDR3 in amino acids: CASSESSGSGANVLTF. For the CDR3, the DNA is TGCGCCAGCAGTGAGTCTTCAGGGTCTGGGGCCAACGTCCTGACTTTC.